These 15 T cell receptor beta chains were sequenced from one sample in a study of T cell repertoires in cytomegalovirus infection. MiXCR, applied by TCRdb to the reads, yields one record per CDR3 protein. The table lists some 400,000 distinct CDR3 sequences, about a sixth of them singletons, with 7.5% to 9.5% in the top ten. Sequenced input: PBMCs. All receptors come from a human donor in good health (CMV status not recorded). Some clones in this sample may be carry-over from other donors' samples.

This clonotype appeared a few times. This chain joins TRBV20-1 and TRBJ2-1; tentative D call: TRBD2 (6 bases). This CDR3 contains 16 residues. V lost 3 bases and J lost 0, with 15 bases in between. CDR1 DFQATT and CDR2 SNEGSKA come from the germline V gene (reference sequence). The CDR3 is CSARALGGSSYNEQFF. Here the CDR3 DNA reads TGCAGTGCTAGGGCCCTTGGAGGGAGCTCCTACAATGAGCAGTTCTTC.

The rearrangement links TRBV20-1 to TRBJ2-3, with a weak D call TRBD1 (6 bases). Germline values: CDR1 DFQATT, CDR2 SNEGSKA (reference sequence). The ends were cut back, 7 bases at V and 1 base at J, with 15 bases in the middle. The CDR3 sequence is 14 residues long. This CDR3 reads CSGRPGHRTDTQYF. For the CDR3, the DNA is TGCAGTGGCAGACCGGGACACCGCACAGATACGCAGTATTTT.

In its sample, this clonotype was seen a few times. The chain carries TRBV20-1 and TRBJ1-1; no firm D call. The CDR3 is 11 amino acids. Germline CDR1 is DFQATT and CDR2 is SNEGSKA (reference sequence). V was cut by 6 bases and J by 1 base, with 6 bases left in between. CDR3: CSAGRNTEAFF. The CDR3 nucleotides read TGCAGTGCAGGCAGGAACACTGAAGCTTTCTTT.

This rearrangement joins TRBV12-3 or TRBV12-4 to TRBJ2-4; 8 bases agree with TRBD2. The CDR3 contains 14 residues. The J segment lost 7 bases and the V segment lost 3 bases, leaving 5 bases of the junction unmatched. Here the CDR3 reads CASSFGGAGNIQYF. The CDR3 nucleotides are TGTGCCAGCAGTTTCGGGGGGGCGGGTAACATTCAGTACTTC.

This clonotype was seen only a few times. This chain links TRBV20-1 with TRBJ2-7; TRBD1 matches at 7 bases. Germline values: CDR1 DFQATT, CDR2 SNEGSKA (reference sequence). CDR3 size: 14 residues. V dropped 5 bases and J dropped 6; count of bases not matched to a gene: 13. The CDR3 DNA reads TGCAGTGCTCATCCGGGGACAGAAGGAACCGAGCAGTACTTC. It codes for CSAHPGTEGTEQYF.

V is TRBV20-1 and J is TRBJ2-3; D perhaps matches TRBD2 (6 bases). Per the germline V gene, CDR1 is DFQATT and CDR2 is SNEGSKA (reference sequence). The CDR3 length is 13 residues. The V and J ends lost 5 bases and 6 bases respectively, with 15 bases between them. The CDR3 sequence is CSAAGSGTDTQYF. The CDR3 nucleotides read TGCAGTGCTGCCGGGAGCGGAACGGATACGCAGTATTTT.

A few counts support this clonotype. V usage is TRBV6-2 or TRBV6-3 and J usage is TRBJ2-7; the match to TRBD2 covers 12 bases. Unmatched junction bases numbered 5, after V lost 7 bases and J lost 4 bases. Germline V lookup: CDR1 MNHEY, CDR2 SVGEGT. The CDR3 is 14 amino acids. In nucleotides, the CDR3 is TGTGCCAGCAAGACTAGCGGGAGTAATTACGAGCAGTACTTC. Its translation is CASKTSGSNYEQYF.

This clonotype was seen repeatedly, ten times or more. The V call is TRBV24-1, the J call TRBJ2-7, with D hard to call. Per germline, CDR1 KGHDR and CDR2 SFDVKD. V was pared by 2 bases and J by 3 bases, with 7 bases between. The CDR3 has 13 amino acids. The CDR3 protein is CATSDSLSYEQYF. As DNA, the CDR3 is TGTGCCACCAGTGATTCGCTCAGCTACGAGCAGTACTTC.

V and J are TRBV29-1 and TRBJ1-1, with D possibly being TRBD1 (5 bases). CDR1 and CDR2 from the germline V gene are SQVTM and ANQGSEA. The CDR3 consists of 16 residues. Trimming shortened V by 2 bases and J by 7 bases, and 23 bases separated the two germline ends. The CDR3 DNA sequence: TGCAGCGTTGAAACCCAGGGATGGAGAGTCCGAGGTGAAGCTTTCTTT. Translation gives CSVETQGWRVRGEAFF.

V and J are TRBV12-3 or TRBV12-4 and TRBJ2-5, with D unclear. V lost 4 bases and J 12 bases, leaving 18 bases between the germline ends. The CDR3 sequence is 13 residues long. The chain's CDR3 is CASSYPPQEAEYF. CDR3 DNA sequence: TGTGCCAGCAGTTACCCCCCCCAAGAGGCTGAGTACTTC.

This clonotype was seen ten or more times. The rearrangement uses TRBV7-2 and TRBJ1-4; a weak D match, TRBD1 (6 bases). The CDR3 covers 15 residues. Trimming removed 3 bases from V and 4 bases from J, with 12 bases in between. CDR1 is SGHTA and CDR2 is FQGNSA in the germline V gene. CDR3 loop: CASSFTGTLNEKLFF. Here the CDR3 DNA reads TGTGCCAGCAGCTTTACCGGGACACTTAATGAAAAACTGTTTTTT.

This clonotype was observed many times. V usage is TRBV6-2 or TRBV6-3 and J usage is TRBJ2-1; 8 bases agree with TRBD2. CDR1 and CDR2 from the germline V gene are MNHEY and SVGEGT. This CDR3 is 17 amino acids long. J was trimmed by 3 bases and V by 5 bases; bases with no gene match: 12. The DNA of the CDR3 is TGTGCCAGCAGTAACCCAGAGAGACTAGCGTACTACAATGAGCAGTTCTTC. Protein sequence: CASSNPERLAYYNEQFF.

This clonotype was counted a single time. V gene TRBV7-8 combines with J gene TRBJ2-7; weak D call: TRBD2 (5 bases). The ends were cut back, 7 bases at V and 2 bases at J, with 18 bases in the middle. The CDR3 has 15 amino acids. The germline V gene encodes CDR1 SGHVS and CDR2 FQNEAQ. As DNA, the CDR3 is TGTGCCAGCACCCTACCCAGGACTGCGCCCTACGAGCAGTACTTC. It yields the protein CASTLPRTAPYEQYF.

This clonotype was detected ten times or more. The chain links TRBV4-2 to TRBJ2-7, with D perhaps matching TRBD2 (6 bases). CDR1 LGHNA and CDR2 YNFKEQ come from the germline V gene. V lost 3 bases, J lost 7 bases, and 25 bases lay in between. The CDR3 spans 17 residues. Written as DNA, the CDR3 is TGTGCCAGCAGCCAGCCCAATTCCGGGAGCTTACTTGTTGAGCAGTACTTC. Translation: CASSQPNSGSLLVEQYF.

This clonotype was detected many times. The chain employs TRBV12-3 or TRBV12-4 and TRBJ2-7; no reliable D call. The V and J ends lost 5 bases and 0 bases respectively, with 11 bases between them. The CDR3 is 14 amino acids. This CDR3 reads CASSPFSSSYEQYF. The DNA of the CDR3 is TGTGCCAGCAGTCCCTTTTCAAGCTCCTACGAGCAGTACTTC.